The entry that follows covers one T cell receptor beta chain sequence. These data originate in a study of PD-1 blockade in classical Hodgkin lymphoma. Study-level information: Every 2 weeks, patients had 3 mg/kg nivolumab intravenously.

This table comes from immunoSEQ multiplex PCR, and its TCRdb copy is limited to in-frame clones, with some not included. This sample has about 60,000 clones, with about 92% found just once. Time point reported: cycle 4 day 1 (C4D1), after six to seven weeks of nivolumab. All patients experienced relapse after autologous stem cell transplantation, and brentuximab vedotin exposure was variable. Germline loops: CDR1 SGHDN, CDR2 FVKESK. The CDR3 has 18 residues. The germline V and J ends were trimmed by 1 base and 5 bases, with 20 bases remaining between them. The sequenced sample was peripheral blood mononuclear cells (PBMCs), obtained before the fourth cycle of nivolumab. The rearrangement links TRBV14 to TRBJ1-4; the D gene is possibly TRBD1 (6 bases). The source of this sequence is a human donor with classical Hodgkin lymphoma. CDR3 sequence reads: CASSQGVGGGAFNEKLFF. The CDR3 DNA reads TGTGCCAGCAGCCAAGGCGTCGGGGGGGGCGCTTTCAATGAAAAACTGTTTTTT.